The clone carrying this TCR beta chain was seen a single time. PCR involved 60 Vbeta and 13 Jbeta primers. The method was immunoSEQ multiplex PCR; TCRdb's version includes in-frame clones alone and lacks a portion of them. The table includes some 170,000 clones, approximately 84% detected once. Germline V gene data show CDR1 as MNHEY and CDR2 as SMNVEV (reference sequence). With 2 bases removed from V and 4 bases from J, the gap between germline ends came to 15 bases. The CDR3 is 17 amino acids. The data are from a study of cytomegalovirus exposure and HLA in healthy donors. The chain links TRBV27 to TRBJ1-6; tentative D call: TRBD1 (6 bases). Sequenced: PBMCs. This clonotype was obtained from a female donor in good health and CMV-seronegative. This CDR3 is CASSLTQTTGYNSPLHF. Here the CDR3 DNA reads TGTGCCAGCAGTTTAACCCAAACGACAGGATATAATTCACCCCTCCACTTT.